These T cell receptor beta chains were read from a single sample in a study of T cell responses to AZD1222 COVID-19 vaccine. Clones were sequenced by immunoSEQ multiplex PCR, and TCRdb holds only the in-frame ones, with some missing. The profile covers about 78,000 clones, with around 90% appearing a single time and roughly a quarter taken by the ten largest. The sequencing used peripheral blood, collected on day 0 of AZD1222 vaccination. Source of these receptors: an adult in good health. Each CDR3 is given with its conserved first and last residue. The order of the fields is V gene, D gene, clone size, J gene, CDR3 DNA, CDR3 protein. The D gene is left open where the match is weak. Part of the rows lack a size; the others show once, few, many or a class for expanded clones.

v_call: TRBV11-2; d_call: .; clone_size: .; j_call: TRBJ1-5; cdr3_nt: TGTGCCAGCAGCTTATCCCACCTGGAGGGTCCTCAGCCCCAGCATTTT; cdr3_aa: CASSLSHLEGPQPQHF
v_call: TRBV7-9; d_call: .; clone_size: .; j_call: TRBJ1-1; cdr3_nt: TGTGCCAGCAGCCTAGGAATCATGAACACTGAAGCTTTCTTT; cdr3_aa: CASSLGIMNTEAFF
v_call: TRBV19; d_call: TRBD1; clone_size: .; j_call: TRBJ2-6; cdr3_nt: TGTGCCAGTAGTATGGGGGACAGCTCTGGGGCCAACGTCCTGACTTTC; cdr3_aa: CASSMGDSSGANVLTF
v_call: TRBV6-2/TRBV6-3; d_call: TRBD2; clone_size: .; j_call: TRBJ2-1; cdr3_nt: TGTGCCAGCAGTTACCCCTCTCTCGCGGGGGTTATAGGGAATGAGCAGTTCTTC; cdr3_aa: CASSYPSLAGVIGNEQFF
v_call: TRBV4-2; d_call: .; clone_size: .; j_call: TRBJ1-5; cdr3_nt: TGTGCCAGCAGCCAACTACAGGTTGGTCAGCCCCAGCATTTT; cdr3_aa: CASSQLQVGQPQHF
v_call: TRBV19; d_call: TRBD1; clone_size: .; j_call: TRBJ1-5; cdr3_nt: TGTGCCAGTAGTATGACTCACAGGGGTGGGGACAATCAGCCCCAGCATTTT; cdr3_aa: CASSMTHRGGDNQPQHF
v_call: TRBV5-6; d_call: .; clone_size: .; j_call: TRBJ1-1; cdr3_nt: TGTGCCAGCAGCTTGTACCAGGGGAACACTGAAGCTTTCTTT; cdr3_aa: CASSLYQGNTEAFF
v_call: TRBV3-1/TRBV3-2; d_call: .; clone_size: .; j_call: TRBJ1-3; cdr3_nt: TGTGCCAGCAGCCAAGGAGCGGCCTCTGGAAACACCATATATTTT; cdr3_aa: CASSQGAASGNTIYF
v_call: TRBV11-2; d_call: .; clone_size: .; j_call: TRBJ1-6; cdr3_nt: TGTGCCAGCAGTCCGGCGGGCTCACCCCTCCACTTT; cdr3_aa: CASSPAGSPLHF
v_call: TRBV10-3; d_call: .; clone_size: .; j_call: TRBJ1-1; cdr3_nt: TGTGCCATCAGTGAGGCCACGGAGGCTGAAGCTTTCTTT; cdr3_aa: CAISEATEAEAFF
v_call: TRBV3-1/TRBV3-2; d_call: .; clone_size: .; j_call: TRBJ2-4; cdr3_nt: TGTGCCAGCAGGCACAGGGTAGCCAAAAACATTCAGTACTTC; cdr3_aa: CASRHRVAKNIQYF
v_call: TRBV12-5; d_call: TRBD2; clone_size: once; j_call: TRBJ2-7; cdr3_nt: TGTGCTAGTGGTTTAGCGAGCGGGAACTCCTACGAGCAGTACTTC; cdr3_aa: CASGLASGNSYEQYF
v_call: TRBV27; d_call: TRBD1; clone_size: .; j_call: TRBJ1-5; cdr3_nt: TGTGCCAGCAGTTTATCGGGCAGGGGGCAGCCCCAGCATTTT; cdr3_aa: CASSLSGRGQPQHF
v_call: TRBV11-2; d_call: TRBD1; clone_size: .; j_call: TRBJ1-1; cdr3_nt: TGTGCCAGCAGCTGGACAGGGTCACCTGAAGCTTTCTTT; cdr3_aa: CASSWTGSPEAFF
v_call: TRBV30; d_call: .; clone_size: .; j_call: TRBJ2-7; cdr3_nt: TGTGCCTGGAGTGTACCCCCCCTCGCGGGCTACGAGCAGTACTTC; cdr3_aa: CAWSVPPLAGYEQYF
v_call: TRBV5-1; d_call: .; clone_size: .; j_call: TRBJ1-4; cdr3_nt: TGCGCCAGCAGCTTGGTTCCGCCGGGACGGATTAATGAAAAACTGTTTTTT; cdr3_aa: CASSLVPPGRINEKLFF
v_call: TRBV7-7; d_call: .; clone_size: few; j_call: TRBJ1-1; cdr3_nt: TGTGCCAGCAGCCCCCTTGGCACTGAAGCTTTCTTT; cdr3_aa: CASSPLGTEAFF
v_call: TRBV24-1; d_call: TRBD2; clone_size: .; j_call: TRBJ2-7; cdr3_nt: TGTGCCACCAGTGATTTGCAAACCCAGGGCCGACTAGCGGGAGGATCCGAGCAGTACTTC; cdr3_aa: CATSDLQTQGRLAGGSEQYF
v_call: TRBV1; d_call: .; clone_size: few; j_call: TRBJ2-7; cdr3_nt: TGCACCAGCAGCCAAGATCCGAGTCTAGCGGTAACCTACGAGCAGTACTTC; cdr3_aa: CTSSQDPSLAVTYEQYF
v_call: TRBV7-3; d_call: TRBD2; clone_size: .; j_call: TRBJ2-2; cdr3_nt: TGTGCCAGCAGCTTAAACCCTAGCGGGAGCGCCGGGGAGCTGTTTTTT; cdr3_aa: CASSLNPSGSAGELFF
v_call: TRBV21-1; d_call: .; clone_size: .; j_call: TRBJ2-7; cdr3_nt: TGTGCCAGCTTCCAGACCGAATACGAGCAGTACTTC; cdr3_aa: CASFQTEYEQYF
v_call: TRBV27; d_call: .; clone_size: medium-sized; j_call: TRBJ2-7; cdr3_nt: TGTGCCAGCACCCATGGGGGGGAGCAGTACTTC; cdr3_aa: CASTHGGEQYF
v_call: TRBV7-9; d_call: .; clone_size: .; j_call: TRBJ2-1; cdr3_nt: TGTGCCAGCAGCGCAAGGGGTTCAAGCTCCTACAATGAGCAGTTCTTC; cdr3_aa: CASSARGSSSYNEQFF
v_call: TRBV7-2; d_call: TRBD1; clone_size: .; j_call: TRBJ1-2; cdr3_nt: TGTGCCAGCAGCCCAGTGGGGACAGACTATGGCTACACCTTC; cdr3_aa: CASSPVGTDYGYTF
v_call: TRBV14; d_call: .; clone_size: .; j_call: TRBJ2-5; cdr3_nt: TGTGCCAGCAGCCTCGGGGTTCCGCAGGGGGGGAAGACCCAGTACTTC; cdr3_aa: CASSLGVPQGGKTQYF